The TCR beta chain under discussion was sequenced for a study of T cells in Graves' hyperthyroidism and ophthalmopathy. The study's findings and limits: Most thyroid-expanded clonotypes above 0.001 were also found in blood. Ophthalmopathy, as predicted by the model, came a median 6.5 months after the prediction.

Germline lookup yields CDR1 LGHDT and CDR2 YNNKEL (reference sequence). The CDR3 contains 16 residues. V lost 3 bases, J lost 4 bases, and 6 bases stayed unmatched. A lack of ophthalmopathy progression within 18 months defined stable Graves' hyperthyroidism. This clonotype was picked up many times. The antigen is undetermined. Template material for amplifying TCR beta CDR3 regions consisted of RNA transcripts. The HTBI primer set drove a first-round RT-PCR of the TCR CDR3. TCRdb recomputed calls from the multiplex PCR reads with MiXCR, one row per CDR3 protein. The sample has more than 500,000 distinct CDR3 sequences; about a sixth are singletons.

The specimen sequenced was blood. The clonotype was recovered from a woman aged 30 to 39 with Graves' hyperthyroidism. This chain connects TRBV3-1 to TRBJ2-1, with 10 bases aligning to TRBD1. CDR3: CASSHSRTGGYNEQFF. CDR3 DNA sequence: TGTGCCAGCAGCCATTCCCGGACAGGGGGATACAATGAGCAGTTCTTC.